This T cell receptor (beta chain) was observed in a study of blood T cell repertoires in COVID-19. Across the whole study: From the United States, Italy and Spain came samples of acute and convalescent COVID-19.

Under the authors' procedure: Using reference gene primer amplification, nucleated cell counts were estimated. The repertoire was sequenced with immunoSEQ multiplex PCR; TCRdb's copy has only in-frame clones and lacks some. Clonal size and the V and J genes are those of that table, whereas D and trimming came from the DNA. Of around 170,000 clones in the sample, roughly 90% are singletons; the top ten hold roughly 25%. Material for sequencing was peripheral blood. The origin of this receptor is a man in his sixties with acute or convalescent COVID-19.

The CDR3 bases are TGTGCCAGTAGTATAGTGGCGGCCCTCAACGTCCTGACTTTC. It is translated as CASSIVAALNVLTF. This chain uses TRBV19 with TRBJ2-6; D remains unclear. V was shortened by 1 base and J by 9 bases, with 10 bases between the two germline ends. Germline CDR1 LNHDA, CDR2 SQIVND (reference sequence). The CDR3 totals 14 residues. Drawing the rest from reference TRBV19 and TRBJ2-6, the complete variable domain is DGGITQSPKYLFRKEGQNVTLSCEQNLNHDAMYWYRQDPGQGLRLIYYSQIVNDFQKGDIAEGYSVSREKKESFPLTVTSAQKNPTAFYLCASSIVAALNVLTFGAGSRLTVL.